Below are 19 T cell receptor beta chains sequenced from a single sample in a study of shared clonotypes between healthy human individuals (dated by TCRdb to 2018 to 2020). Library prep was done by the immunoSEQ multiplex PCR assay. TCRdb provides this immuneACCESS table in a form limited to in-frame rearrangements. Some clones are lacking; in checked studies, under half of them reflect an unresolved V gene, and why the rest are absent is not known. The sample table holds about 2 million clones, of which 85% to 95% were seen once. The ten largest clones capture 0.13% of the sample. Sequenced input: naive CD4+ T cells sorted from blood. Interpreted using the paper, the cell subset or site label stands for: CD45RA+ positively selected. The receptors originated from a man between 18 and 35 years old in good health.

The J gene is TRBJ1-1, the V gene TRBV28; 7 bases are shared with TRBD1. CDR1 is MDHEN and CDR2 is SYDVKM in the germline V gene. J lost 1 base, V lost 7 bases, and 9 bases had no gene match. The CDR3 loop spans 15 amino acids. CDR3 residues: CASIPPGGSNTEAFF. The DNA of the CDR3 is TGTGCCAGCATACCTCCAGGGGGATCGAACACTGAAGCTTTCTTT.

V is TRBV6-5 and J is TRBJ1-3; weak D call: TRBD1 (5 bases). This CDR3 comprises 14 residues. V lost 6 bases to trimming and J lost 0 bases, with 9 bases between them. CDR1 and CDR2 (germline): MNHEY, SVGAGI. The CDR3 DNA sequence: TGTGCCAGCAGGACAGACCTCTCTGGAAACACCATATATTTT. Translated, it gives CASRTDLSGNTIYF.

Of note for this clone: In the same sample, other DNA sequences code for this CDR3. This chain links TRBV28 with TRBJ1-2, with D uncertain. Germline CDR1 MDHEN, CDR2 SYDVKM. The V end was cut by 5 bases, the J end by 5 bases, with 6 bases between. The CDR3 length is 11 residues. The CDR3 reads CASSGSYGYTF. The CDR3 nucleotides read TGTGCCAGCAGTGGGAGTTATGGCTACACCTTC.

The CDR3, as DNA: TGTGCCAGCAGCCAAACGTCAAACGTCCTGACTTTC. Its protein is CASSQTSNVLTF. The chain joins TRBV28 to TRBJ2-6; no definite D call. This CDR3 is 12 amino acids long. Germline CDR1 and CDR2: MDHEN and SYDVKM. V was shortened by 6 bases and J by 10 bases, with 10 bases between the two germline ends.

The chain links TRBV7-9 to TRBJ2-3; D may match TRBD1 or TRBD2 (6 bases each). CDR1 is SEHNR, CDR2 FQNEAQ, per germline (reference sequence). The CDR3 has 18 amino acids. V was clipped by 1 base and J by 4 bases, with 21 bases between them. The CDR3 protein is CASSLGRQVFRLADTQYF. For the CDR3, the DNA is TGTGCCAGCAGCTTAGGCAGACAGGTCTTCCGACTAGCAGATACGCAGTATTTT. The whole variable domain, filled in from reference TRBV7-9 and TRBJ2-3, reads DTGVSQNPRHKITKRGQNVTFRCDPISEHNRLYWYRQTLGQGPEFLTYFQNEAQLEKSRLLSDRFSAERPKGSFSTLEIQRTEQGDSAMYLCASSLGRQVFRLADTQYFGPGTRLTVL.

The chain carries TRBV30 and TRBJ2-3, with D unclear. Trimming took 3 bases from V and 4 from J, leaving 5 bases between them. Germline CDR1 reads GTSNPN; CDR2 reads SVGIG (reference sequence). This CDR3 has 11 amino acids. The CDR3 here is CAWRLSDTQYF. The CDR3 DNA reads as TGTGCCTGGAGACTGTCAGATACGCAGTATTTT.

Turning to this clone: The sample has other DNA sequences that encode this CDR3 too. V and J are TRBV18 and TRBJ1-2; D may be TRBD1 (6 bases). The CDR3 runs 13 residues. CDR1 KGHSH and CDR2 LQKENI come from the germline V gene. Between the trimmed V and J ends, which lost 5 bases and 2 bases, there was a span of 9 bases. CDR3 nucleotide sequence: TGTGCCAGCTCATTGGACAGAAACTATGGCTACACCTTC. This translates into CASSLDRNYGYTF.

The chain employs TRBV18 and TRBJ1-5, with D uncertain. The germline gives CDR1 KGHSH, CDR2 LQKENI. This CDR3 contains 12 residues. V gave up 6 bases and J gave up 0 bases, with 3 bases separating them. The CDR3, as DNA: TGTGCCAGCTCGGTTAGCAATCAGCCCCAGCATTTT. It is translated as CASSVSNQPQHF.

CDR3 loop: CASRSGQGGEQYF. CDR3 DNA sequence: TGTGCCAGCAGATCCGGACAGGGCGGAGAGCAGTACTTC. The rearrangement joins TRBV6-1 to TRBJ2-7, with TRBD1 identical over 8 bases. With V trimmed by 6 bases and J by 7 bases, 8 bases remained unmatched. Germline V gene sequence: CDR1 MNHNS, CDR2 SASEGT. The CDR3 is made up of 13 amino acids.

Here the CDR3 reads CASSPSPGGLADTQYF. For the CDR3, the DNA is TGTGCCAGCAGCCCTTCCCCAGGGGGACTGGCAGATACGCAGTATTTT. The chain couples TRBV7-9 to TRBJ2-3, with a possible D match to TRBD1 (7 bases). The V end lost 5 bases, the J end lost 4 bases, and 19 bases lay between the germline ends. CDR1 is SEHNR, CDR2 FQNEAQ, per germline (reference sequence). The CDR3 is made up of 16 amino acids.

In the case of this clone: Other nucleotide sequences in the sample specify the same CDR3. The chain is built from TRBV6-1 and TRBJ1-3; no clear D gene. Trimming took off 3 bases at V and 5 bases at J, with 5 bases between the two ends. CDR3 length equals 12 residues. In germline, CDR1 is MNHNS, CDR2 SASEGT. The CDR3 DNA reads as TGTGCCAGCAGTGACCCGAGAAACACCATATATTTT. Residues: CASSDPRNTIYF.

V and J are TRBV7-2 and TRBJ2-1; the D is unclear. In germline, CDR1 is SGHTA, CDR2 FQGNSA. V was shortened by 2 bases and J by 2 bases, with 7 bases between the two germline ends. This CDR3 is built from 14 residues. DNA for the CDR3: TGTGCCAGCAGCTTATTAGGGACCTACAATGAGCAGTTCTTC. Amino acid sequence: CASSLLGTYNEQFF.

The V gene is TRBV5-6, the J gene TRBJ1-5; TRBD1 might be the D (5 bases). The CDR3 length is 15 residues. V was clipped by 0 bases and J by 12 bases, with 19 bases between them. The germline V gene encodes CDR1 SGHDT and CDR2 YYEEEE. The CDR3 sequence is CASSLGGVSTSIQHF. The CDR3 coding sequence is TGTGCCAGCAGCTTGGGAGGGGTTTCCACATCTATCCAGCATTTT.

This chain joins TRBV27 and TRBJ1-6, with D unresolved. The CDR3 sequence is 15 residues long. Trimming left V 3 bases short and J 7 bases short, with 13 bases between. The germline V gene encodes CDR1 MNHEY and CDR2 SMNVEV (reference sequence). The CDR3 DNA follows: TGTGCCAGCAGTTTCCTGGACTTTTTGAATTCACCCCTCCACTTT. Translating it yields CASSFLDFLNSPLHF.

This chain connects TRBV10-3 to TRBJ1-1; D is possibly TRBD1 (5 bases). The V end was cut by 4 bases, the J end by 4 bases, with 13 bases between. CDR1 and CDR2 from the germline V gene are ENHRY and SYGVKD. The CDR3 consists of 14 residues. The CDR3 loop is CAISGTQGRTEAFF. CDR3 sequence (DNA): TGTGCCATCAGTGGTACGCAGGGTCGCACTGAAGCTTTCTTT.

The rearrangement links TRBV5-1 to TRBJ2-1; 9 positions agree with TRBD1. Germline CDR1 reads SGHRS; CDR2 reads YFSETQ. CDR3 length equals 15 residues. J lost 15 bases, V lost 0 bases, and 13 bases had no gene match. CDR3 amino acids: CASSLAGQGAQGLFF. The CDR3 coding sequence is TGCGCCAGCAGCTTGGCGGGACAGGGTGCCCAAGGTCTGTTCTTC. The whole variable domain, filled in from reference TRBV5-1 and TRBJ2-1, reads KAGVTQTPRYLIKTRGQQVTLSCSPISGHRSVSWYQQTPGQGLQFLFEYFSETQRNKGNFPGRFSGRQFSNSRSEMNVSTLELGDSALYLCASSLAGQGAQGLFFGPGTRLTVL.

The CDR3 loop is CASSPWDMGHYEQYF. CDR3 coding DNA: TGTGCCAGCAGCCCCTGGGATATGGGCCACTACGAGCAGTACTTC. This sequence joins TRBV7-2 and TRBJ2-7; D ambiguous. The V gene's germline CDR1 is SGHTA and CDR2 FQGNSA. V lost 5 bases and J lost 3, with 17 bases in between. The CDR3 extends over 15 amino acids.

The rearrangement links TRBV5-1 to TRBJ1-1; no definite D call. The length of the CDR3 is 14 residues. CDR1 and CDR2 (germline): SGHRS, YFSETQ. Trimming took 4 bases from V and 2 from J, leaving 12 bases between them. The CDR3, as DNA: TGCGCCAGCAGCAATTACAGACTTAACACTGAAGCTTTCTTT. Its protein is CASSNYRLNTEAFF. Looking up the rest from reference TRBV5-1 and TRBJ1-1 gives the full variable domain: KAGVTQTPRYLIKTRGQQVTLSCSPISGHRSVSWYQQTPGQGLQFLFEYFSETQRNKGNFPGRFSGRQFSNSRSEMNVSTLELGDSALYLCASSNYRLNTEAFFGQGTRLTVV.

V gene TRBV7-2 combines with J gene TRBJ1-6; D not resolved. Germline V gives CDR1 SGHTA, CDR2 FQGNSA. V lost 0 bases and J lost 5, with 8 bases in between. There are 15 residues in the CDR3. CDR3 bases: TGTGCCAGCAGCTTAGCACAGCCTGATAATTCACCCCTCCACTTT. This codes for CASSLAQPDNSPLHF.